Described below is a single T cell receptor (beta chain) sequence and its context. This clonotype was seen a handful of times. It lacks a known antigen. Per-nucleotide qualities are absent, and no much larger clonotype sits a single base away. This record comes from a study of blood T cells in healthy people across ages (dated by TCRdb to the mid-2010s). For the study in its entirety: Template switching captured roughly one uniquely barcoded TCR beta cDNA molecule per two T cells in model experiments. Age-related changes in TCR beta repertoire diversity were measured in the study by deep sequencing normalized with unique cDNA molecular identifiers. Donors were grouped into four age groups: young (average 16 years), middle-aged (under 40), aged (roughly 67) and long-lived (around 80). To avoid experimental bias, donors of different ages were spread randomly across the sequencing lanes. The study analyzed two additional independent replicas of 1 million unique cDNA reads from the same blood draw for two donors, one aged 18 to 29 and one aged 80 or older.

On the study overall, not on this receptor specifically: The long-lived group showed more naive CD4+ T cells, fewer expanded clones and increased TCR diversity than the aged group, suggesting age selection. Bulk unsorted PBMC profiling prevented conclusive comparison of naive and antigen-experienced compartments. Donor CMV infection status was unknown, potentially confounding age-related changes in expanded clonotypes. As age increased, observed TCR beta diversity per million T cells dropped in a roughly linear way, and a significant reduction was already evident by age around 41. Estimates of total diversity based on one million sequenced T cells were considered lower bounds and underestimates. There was a strong correlation between observed TCR beta diversity and the percentage of naive T cells measured by flow cytometry.

The library was produced with 5' RACE. TCRdb lists the instrument as Illumina HiSeq 2500. A second PCR of about 7 to 12 cycles was performed with a sample-barcoded 5' primer and a J-beta primer mix. A unique molecular identifier was introduced onto each TCR beta cDNA molecule by a template-switch 5' adaptor carrying 12 random nucleotides. Each sample yielded at least 3 million CDR3-containing paired-end reads. The Mint cDNA synthesis kit, primed by a TRBC-specific oligonucleotide, was used to synthesize first-strand cDNA from all RNA. Following uracil-DNA glycosylase treatment, all cDNA underwent a first 18-cycle PCR with the universal primers M1SS and BC2_uni_R. In the authors' own workflow: Each sample was normalized by randomly selecting 1 million high-quality reads, each carrying a distinct molecular identifier. Instead of being binned into consensus sequences, reads with shared molecular identifiers were discarded. MiTCR, with a Q25 quality threshold and the strictest error-elimination algorithm, was used for CDR3 identification, clonotype clustering and error correction. A nonparametric unseen species model with Euler transformation was used to estimate lower-bound total TCR beta diversity. TCRdb took the public reads, trimmed them with fastp at Q25, ran MiXCR for clone calling and kept in-frame beta chains. All rows with the same CDR3 protein become a single entry with the most common DNA and genes. None of the V and J calls come from the authors' own analysis; TCRdb made them. This sample comprises 650,000 to 800,000 distinct CDR3 sequences, 40% to 50% of them detected only once. Clones ranked in the top ten supply around 21% of the sample.

V is cut by 4 bases and J by 13 bases, and the space between the germline ends is 14 bases. CDR1 and CDR2 are read off the germline V gene as SGHTA and FQGNSA. The CDR3 spans 12 residues, from the cysteine through the phenylalanine. The only DNA kept is the CDR3, 36 bases in frame from the first base. The donors were 40 or so Caucasian individuals from Russia, aged about 6 to 95 years, who were systemically healthy. Approximately 11 milliliters of peripheral blood were drawn from each donor into EDTA-treated Vacutainer tubes. Ficoll-Paque density-gradient centrifugation was used to isolate PBMCs, with at least 7 million per sample. Total RNA was extracted from PBMCs with Trizol reagent, with at least 6 micrograms obtained per sample. For every donor, an aliquot of PBMCs went through flow cytometry to measure the percentages of naive CD45RAhigh/CD27high T cells.

The TCR comes from a man aged 60-69 years in good health. The chain is assembled from TRBV7-2 and TRBJ2-1; no D gene can be assigned with confidence. The sequenced sample consisted of blood. The DNA sequence follows: TGTGCCAGCAGCTCCGACACAATCAACCAGTTCTTC. Its translation reads: CASSSDTINQFF.